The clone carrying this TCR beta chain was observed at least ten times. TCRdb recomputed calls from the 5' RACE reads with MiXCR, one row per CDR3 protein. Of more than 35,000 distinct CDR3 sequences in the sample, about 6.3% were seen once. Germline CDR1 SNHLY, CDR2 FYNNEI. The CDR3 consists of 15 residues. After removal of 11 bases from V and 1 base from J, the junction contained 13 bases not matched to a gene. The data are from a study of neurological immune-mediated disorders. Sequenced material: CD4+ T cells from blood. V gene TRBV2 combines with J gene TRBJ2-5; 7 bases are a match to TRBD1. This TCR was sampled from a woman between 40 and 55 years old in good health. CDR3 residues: CAGTQGQTVQETQYF. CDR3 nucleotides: TGTGCCGGAACTCAGGGACAGACAGTCCAAGAGACCCAGTACTTC. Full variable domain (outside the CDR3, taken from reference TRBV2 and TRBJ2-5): EPEVTQTPSHQVTQMGQEVILRCVPISNHLYFYWYRQILGQKVEFLVSFYNNEISEKSEIFDDQFSVERPDGSNFTLKIRSTKLEDSAMYFCAGTQGQTVQETQYFGPGTRLLVL.